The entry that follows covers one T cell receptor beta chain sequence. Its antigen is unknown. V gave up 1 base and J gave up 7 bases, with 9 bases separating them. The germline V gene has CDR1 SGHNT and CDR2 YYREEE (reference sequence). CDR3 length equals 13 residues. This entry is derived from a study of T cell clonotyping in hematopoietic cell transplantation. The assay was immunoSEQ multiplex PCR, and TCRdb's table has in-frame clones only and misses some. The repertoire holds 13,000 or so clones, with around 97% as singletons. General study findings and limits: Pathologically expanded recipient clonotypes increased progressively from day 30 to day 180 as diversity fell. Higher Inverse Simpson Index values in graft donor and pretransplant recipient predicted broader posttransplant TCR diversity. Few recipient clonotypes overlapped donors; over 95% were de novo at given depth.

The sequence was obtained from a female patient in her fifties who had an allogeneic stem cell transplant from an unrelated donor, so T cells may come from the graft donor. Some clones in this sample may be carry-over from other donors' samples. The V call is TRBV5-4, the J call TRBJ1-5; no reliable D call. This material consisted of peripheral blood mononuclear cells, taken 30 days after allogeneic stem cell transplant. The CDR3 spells CASSLYGGQPQHF. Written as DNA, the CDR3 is TGTGCCAGCAGCTTGTATGGCGGCCAGCCCCAGCATTTT.